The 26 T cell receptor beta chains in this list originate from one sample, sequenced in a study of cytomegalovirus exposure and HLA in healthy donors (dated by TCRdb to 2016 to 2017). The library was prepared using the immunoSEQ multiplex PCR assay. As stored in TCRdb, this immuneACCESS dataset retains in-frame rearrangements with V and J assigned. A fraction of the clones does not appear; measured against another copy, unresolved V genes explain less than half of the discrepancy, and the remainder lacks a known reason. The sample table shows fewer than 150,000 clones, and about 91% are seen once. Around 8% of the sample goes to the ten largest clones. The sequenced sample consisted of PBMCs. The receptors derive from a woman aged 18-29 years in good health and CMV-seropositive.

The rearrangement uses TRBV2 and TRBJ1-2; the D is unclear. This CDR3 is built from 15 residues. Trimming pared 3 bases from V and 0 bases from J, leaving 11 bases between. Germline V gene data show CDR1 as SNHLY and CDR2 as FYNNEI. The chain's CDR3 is CASSEAIRSNYGYTF. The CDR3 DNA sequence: TGTGCCAGCAGTGAGGCGATCAGGTCTAACTATGGCTACACCTTC. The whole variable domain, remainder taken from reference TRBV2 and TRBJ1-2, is EPEVTQTPSHQVTQMGQEVILRCVPISNHLYFYWYRQILGQKVEFLVSFYNNEISEKSEIFDDQFSVERPDGSNFTLKIRSTKLEDSAMYFCASSEAIRSNYGYTFGSGTRLTVV.

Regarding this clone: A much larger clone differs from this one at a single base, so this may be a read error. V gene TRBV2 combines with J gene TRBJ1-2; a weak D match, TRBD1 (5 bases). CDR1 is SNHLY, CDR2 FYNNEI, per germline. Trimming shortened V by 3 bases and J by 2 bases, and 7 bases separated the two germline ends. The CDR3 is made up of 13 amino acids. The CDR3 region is CASSESGNYGYTF. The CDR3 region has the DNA TGTGCCAGCAGTGAGTCAGGGAACTATGGCTACACCTTC.

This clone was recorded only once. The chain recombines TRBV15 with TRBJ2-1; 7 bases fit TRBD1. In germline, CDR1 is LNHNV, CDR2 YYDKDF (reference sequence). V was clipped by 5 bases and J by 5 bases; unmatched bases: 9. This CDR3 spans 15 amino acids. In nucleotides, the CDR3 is TGTGCCACCAGCCCGTTCGGGACAGTTAACAATGAGCAGTTCTTC. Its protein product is CATSPFGTVNNEQFF.

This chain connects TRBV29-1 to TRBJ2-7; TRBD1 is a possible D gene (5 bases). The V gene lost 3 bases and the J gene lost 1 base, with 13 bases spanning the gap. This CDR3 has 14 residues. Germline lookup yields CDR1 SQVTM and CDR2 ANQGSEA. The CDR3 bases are TGCAGCGTTGAGGTGGGGCTCCATTCCTACGAGCAGTACTTC. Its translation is CSVEVGLHSYEQYF.

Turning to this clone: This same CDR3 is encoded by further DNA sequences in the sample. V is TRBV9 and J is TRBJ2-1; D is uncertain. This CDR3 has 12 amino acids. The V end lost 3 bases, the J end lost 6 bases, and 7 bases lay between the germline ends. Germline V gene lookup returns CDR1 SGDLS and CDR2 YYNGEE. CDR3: CASSERGNEQFF. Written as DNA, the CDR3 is TGTGCCAGCAGCGAAAGAGGCAATGAGCAGTTCTTC. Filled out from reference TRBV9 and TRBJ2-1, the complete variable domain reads DSGVTQTPKHLITATGQRVTLRCSPRSGDLSVYWYQQSLDQGLQFLIQYYNGEERAKGNILERFSAQQFPDLHSELNLSSLELGDSALYFCASSERGNEQFFGPGTRLTVL.

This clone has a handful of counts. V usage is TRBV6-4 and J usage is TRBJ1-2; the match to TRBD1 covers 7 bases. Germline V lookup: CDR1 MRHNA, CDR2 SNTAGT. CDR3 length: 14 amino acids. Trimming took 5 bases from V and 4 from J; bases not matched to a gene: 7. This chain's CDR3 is CASSNGQVGYGYTF. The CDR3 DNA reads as TGTGCCAGCAGTAATGGACAGGTGGGCTATGGCTACACCTTC.

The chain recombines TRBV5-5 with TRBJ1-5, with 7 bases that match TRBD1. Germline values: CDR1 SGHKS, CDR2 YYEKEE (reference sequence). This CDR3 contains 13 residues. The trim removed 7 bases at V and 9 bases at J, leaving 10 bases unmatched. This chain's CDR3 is CASVDRVLRPQHF. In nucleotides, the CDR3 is TGTGCCAGCGTAGACAGGGTGCTCCGGCCCCAGCATTTT.

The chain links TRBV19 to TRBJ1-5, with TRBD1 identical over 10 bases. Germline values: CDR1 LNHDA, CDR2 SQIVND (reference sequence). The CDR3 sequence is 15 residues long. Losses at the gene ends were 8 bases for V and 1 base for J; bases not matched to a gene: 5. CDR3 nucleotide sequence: TGTGCCAGTGGGGACAGGGGTGGGAGCAATCAGCCCCAGCATTTT. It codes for CASGDRGGSNQPQHF.

The CDR3 sequence is CASSLLDTSPLHF. The CDR3 nucleotides are TGTGCCAGCAGCCTATTGGACACCTCACCCCTCCACTTT. The chain links TRBV28 to TRBJ1-6, with D perhaps matching TRBD1 (5 bases). Per the germline V gene, CDR1 is MDHEN and CDR2 is SYDVKM. The CDR3 has 13 residues. V was clipped by 6 bases and J by 10 bases, with 13 bases between them.

The CDR3 DNA sequence: TGTGCCAGCAGCACAGGGAGCGGTAGCACAGATACGCAGTATTTT. Protein sequence: CASSTGSGSTDTQYF. V and J are TRBV11-3 and TRBJ2-3, with a weak D call TRBD1 (6 bases). Germline V gene lookup returns CDR1 SGHNT and CDR2 YENEEA. Between the trimmed V and J ends, which lost 5 bases and 0 bases, there was a span of 12 bases. This CDR3 is built from 15 residues.

Here the CDR3 reads CASSDDRGDAGYTF. The DNA for the CDR3 is TGCGCCAGCAGCGACGACAGGGGTGACGCTGGCTACACCTTC. The chain links TRBV5-1 to TRBJ1-2; 8 bases match TRBD1. After removal of 4 bases from V and 7 bases from J, the junction contained 9 bases not matched to a gene. Looked up from germline, CDR1 is SGHRS and CDR2 is YFSETQ. The CDR3 has 14 amino acids.

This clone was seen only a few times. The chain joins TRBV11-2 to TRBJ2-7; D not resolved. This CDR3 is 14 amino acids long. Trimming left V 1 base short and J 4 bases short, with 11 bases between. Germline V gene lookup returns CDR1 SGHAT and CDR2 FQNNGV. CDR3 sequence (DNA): TGTGCCAGCAGCTTAGGCGTCCGAAATTACGAGCAGTACTTC. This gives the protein CASSLGVRNYEQYF.

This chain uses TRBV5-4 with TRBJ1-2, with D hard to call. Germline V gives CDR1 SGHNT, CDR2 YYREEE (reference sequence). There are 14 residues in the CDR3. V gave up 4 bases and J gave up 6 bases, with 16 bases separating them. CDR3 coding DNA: TGTGCCAGCAGCACCTGGACGGAGGAGGATGGCTACACCTTC. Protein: CASSTWTEEDGYTF.

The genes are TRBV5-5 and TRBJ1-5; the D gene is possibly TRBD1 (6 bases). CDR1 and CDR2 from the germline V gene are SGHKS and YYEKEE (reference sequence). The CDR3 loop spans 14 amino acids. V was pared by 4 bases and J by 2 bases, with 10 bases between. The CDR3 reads CASSPRTGNQPQHF. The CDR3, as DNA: TGTGCCAGCAGCCCAAGGACAGGCAATCAGCCCCAGCATTTT.

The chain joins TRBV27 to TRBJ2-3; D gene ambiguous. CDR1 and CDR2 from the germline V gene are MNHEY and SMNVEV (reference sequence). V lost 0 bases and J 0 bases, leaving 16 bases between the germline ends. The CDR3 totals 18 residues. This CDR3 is CASSLSRFGFSSTDTQYF. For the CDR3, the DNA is TGTGCCAGCAGTTTATCGAGGTTTGGCTTTTCTAGCACAGATACGCAGTATTTT.

CDR3 sequence: CASSPGLKPYEQYF. The CDR3 nucleotides read TGTGCCAGCAGCCCGGGACTGAAACCCTACGAGCAGTACTTC. The chain employs TRBV5-5 and TRBJ2-7; TRBD2 might be the D (6 bases). The CDR3 is made up of 14 amino acids. The ends were cut back, 4 bases at V and 2 bases at J, with 13 bases in the middle. Per the germline V gene, CDR1 is SGHKS and CDR2 is YYEKEE (reference sequence).

Here the CDR3 reads CASSSPREGTRWGEQFF. CDR3 coding DNA: TGTGCCAGCAGCTCCCCCCGTGAAGGGACTAGATGGGGTGAGCAGTTCTTC. The genes are TRBV28 and TRBJ2-1, with 8 positions matching TRBD2. From germline, CDR1 is MDHEN and CDR2 SYDVKM. J lost 9 bases, V lost 6 bases, and 19 bases had no gene match. This CDR3 is 17 amino acids long.

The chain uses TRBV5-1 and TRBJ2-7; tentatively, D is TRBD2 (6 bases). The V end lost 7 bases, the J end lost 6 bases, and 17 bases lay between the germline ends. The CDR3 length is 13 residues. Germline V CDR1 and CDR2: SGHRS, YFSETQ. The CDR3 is CASSPRVGGEQYF. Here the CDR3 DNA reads TGCGCCAGCTCCCCCAGGGTCGGGGGCGAGCAGTACTTC.

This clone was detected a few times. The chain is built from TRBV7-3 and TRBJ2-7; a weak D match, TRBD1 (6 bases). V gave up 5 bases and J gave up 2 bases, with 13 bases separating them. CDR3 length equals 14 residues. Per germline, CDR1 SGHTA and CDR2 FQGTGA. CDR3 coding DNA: TGTGCCAGCAGCCCGCATCCAGGGGCCTACGAGCAGTACTTC. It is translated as CASSPHPGAYEQYF.

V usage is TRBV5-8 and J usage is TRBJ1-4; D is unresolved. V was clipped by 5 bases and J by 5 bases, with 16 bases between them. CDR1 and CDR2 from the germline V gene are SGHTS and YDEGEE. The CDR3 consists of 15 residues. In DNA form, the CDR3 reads TGTGCCAGCAGACATTTCCTTGGCGGGAATGAAAAACTGTTTTTT. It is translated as CASRHFLGGNEKLFF.

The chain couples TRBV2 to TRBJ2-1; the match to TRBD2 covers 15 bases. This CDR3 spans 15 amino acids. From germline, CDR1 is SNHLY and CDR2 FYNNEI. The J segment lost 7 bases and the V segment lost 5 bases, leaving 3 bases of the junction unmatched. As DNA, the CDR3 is TGTGCCAGCAGTCGGACTAGCGGGGGGGCAAATGAGCAGTTCTTC. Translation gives CASSRTSGGANEQFF.

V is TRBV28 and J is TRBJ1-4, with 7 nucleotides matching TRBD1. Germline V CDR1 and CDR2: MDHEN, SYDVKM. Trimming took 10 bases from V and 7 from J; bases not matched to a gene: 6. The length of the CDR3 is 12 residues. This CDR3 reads CATNRGREKLFF. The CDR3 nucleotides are TGTGCCACCAACAGGGGTCGTGAAAAACTGTTTTTT.

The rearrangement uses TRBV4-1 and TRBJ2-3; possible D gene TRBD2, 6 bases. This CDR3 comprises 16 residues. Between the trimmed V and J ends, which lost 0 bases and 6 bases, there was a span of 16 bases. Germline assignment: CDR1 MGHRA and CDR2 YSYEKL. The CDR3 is CASSQEGLVTRDTQYF. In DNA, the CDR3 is TGCGCCAGCAGCCAAGAGGGACTGGTAACAAGGGATACGCAGTATTTT.

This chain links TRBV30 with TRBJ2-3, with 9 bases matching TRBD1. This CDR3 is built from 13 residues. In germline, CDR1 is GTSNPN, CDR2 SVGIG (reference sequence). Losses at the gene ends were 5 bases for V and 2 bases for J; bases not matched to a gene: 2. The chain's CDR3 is CAWDRGFTDTQYF. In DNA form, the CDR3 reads TGTGCCTGGGACAGGGGGTTCACAGATACGCAGTATTTT.

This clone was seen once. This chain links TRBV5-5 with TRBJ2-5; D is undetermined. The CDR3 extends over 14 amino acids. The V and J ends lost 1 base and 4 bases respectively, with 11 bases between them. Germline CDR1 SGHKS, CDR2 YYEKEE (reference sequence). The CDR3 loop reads CASSLNPNGETQYF. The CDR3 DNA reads TGTGCCAGCAGCTTGAACCCGAACGGAGAGACCCAGTACTTC.

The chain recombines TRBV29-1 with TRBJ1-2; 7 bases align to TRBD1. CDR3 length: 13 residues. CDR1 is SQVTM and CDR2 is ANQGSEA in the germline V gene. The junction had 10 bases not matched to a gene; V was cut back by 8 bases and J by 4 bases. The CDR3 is CSTFEGAGYGYTF. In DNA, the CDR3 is TGCAGCACCTTCGAGGGGGCTGGCTATGGCTACACCTTC.